This note documents a single T cell receptor beta chain sequence. Its target is not known. The CDR3 extends over 14 amino acids. The germline gives CDR1 SGHRS, CDR2 YFSETQ. The V end was cut by 3 bases, the J end by 5 bases, with 12 bases between. The source of the sample is a study of blood T cells in healthy people across ages. Study-level findings and limits: The unsorted PBMCs prevented any conclusive comparison of naive versus antigen-experienced cells. The diversity estimates, figures obtained from one million T cells, were considered underestimates.

The donors, all healthy, were Caucasians living in Russia, aged roughly 6 to 100. For the second PCR, which ran for roughly 6 to 12 cycles, a sample-barcoded 5' primer and a J-beta primer mix were used. MiXCR was run by TCRdb on the 5' RACE reads, yielding one entry per CDR3 protein. The table has 850,000 to 1,100,000 distinct CDR3 sequences, around two fifths seen once. Sequenced material: blood. The sequence was obtained from a man aged 18 to 29 in good health. The chain combines TRBV5-1 with TRBJ2-1; tentatively, D is TRBD1 (6 bases). CDR3 sequence: CASSSTGNDNEQFF. CDR3 bases: TGCGCCAGCAGCTCCACAGGGAACGACAATGAGCAGTTCTTC.